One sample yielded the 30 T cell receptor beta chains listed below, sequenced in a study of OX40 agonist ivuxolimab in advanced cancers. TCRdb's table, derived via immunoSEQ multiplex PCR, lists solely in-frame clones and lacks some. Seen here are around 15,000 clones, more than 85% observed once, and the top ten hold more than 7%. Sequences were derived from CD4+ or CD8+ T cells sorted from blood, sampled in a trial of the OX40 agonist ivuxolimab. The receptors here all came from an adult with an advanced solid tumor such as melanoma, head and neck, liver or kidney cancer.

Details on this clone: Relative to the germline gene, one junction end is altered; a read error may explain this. The CDR3 nucleotides are TGTGCCAACAGTCAGTCCCGGGGCGCGCAGTATTTT. Translating gives CANSQSRGAQYF. The chain joins TRBV6-6 to TRBJ2-3; TRBD1 or TRBD2 may be the D gene (5 bases each). Germline V gene sequence: CDR1 MNHNY, CDR2 SVGAGI (reference sequence). The CDR3 totals 12 residues.

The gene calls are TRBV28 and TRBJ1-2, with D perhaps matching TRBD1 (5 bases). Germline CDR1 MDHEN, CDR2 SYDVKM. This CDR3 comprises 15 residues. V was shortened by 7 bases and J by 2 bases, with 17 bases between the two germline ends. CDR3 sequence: CASTRYAGSNYGYTF. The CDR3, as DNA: TGTGCCAGCACTCGGTACGCAGGGAGCAACTATGGCTACACCTTC.

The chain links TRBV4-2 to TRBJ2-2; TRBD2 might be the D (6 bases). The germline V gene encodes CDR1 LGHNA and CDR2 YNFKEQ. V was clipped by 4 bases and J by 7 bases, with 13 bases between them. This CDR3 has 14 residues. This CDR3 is CASSPRGLNGELFF. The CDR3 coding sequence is TGTGCCAGCAGCCCCCGGGGACTGAACGGGGAGCTGTTTTTT.

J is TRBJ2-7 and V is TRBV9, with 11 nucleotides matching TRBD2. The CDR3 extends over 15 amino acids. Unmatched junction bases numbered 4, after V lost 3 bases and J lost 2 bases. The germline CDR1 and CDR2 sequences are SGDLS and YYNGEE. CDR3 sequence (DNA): TGTGCCAGCAGCGCTAGCGGGGGGTCCACCTACGAGCAGTACTTC. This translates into CASSASGGSTYEQYF. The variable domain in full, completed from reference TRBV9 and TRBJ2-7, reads DSGVTQTPKHLITATGQRVTLRCSPRSGDLSVYWYQQSLDQGLQFLIQYYNGEERAKGNILERFSAQQFPDLHSELNLSSLELGDSALYFCASSASGGSTYEQYFGPGTRLTVT.

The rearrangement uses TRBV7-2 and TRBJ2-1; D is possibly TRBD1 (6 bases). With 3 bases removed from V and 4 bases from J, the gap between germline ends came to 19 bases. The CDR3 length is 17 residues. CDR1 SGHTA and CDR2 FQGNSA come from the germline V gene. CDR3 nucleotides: TGTGCCAGCAGCTTTGGTACCGGGACAAACTATTACAATGAGCAGTTCTTC. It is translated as CASSFGTGTNYYNEQFF.

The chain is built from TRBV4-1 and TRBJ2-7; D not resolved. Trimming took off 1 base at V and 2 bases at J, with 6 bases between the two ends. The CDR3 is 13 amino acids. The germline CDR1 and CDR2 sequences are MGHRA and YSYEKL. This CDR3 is CASSQGFPYEQYF. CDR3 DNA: TGCGCCAGCAGCCAAGGGTTTCCCTACGAGCAGTACTTC.

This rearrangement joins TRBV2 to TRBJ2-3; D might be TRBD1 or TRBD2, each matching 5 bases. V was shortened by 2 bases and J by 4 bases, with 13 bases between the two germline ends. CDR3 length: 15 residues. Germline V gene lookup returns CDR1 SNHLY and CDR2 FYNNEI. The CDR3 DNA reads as TGTGCCAGCAGTGAATCAGGGACCGGGGCAGATACGCAGTATTTT. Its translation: CASSESGTGADTQYF. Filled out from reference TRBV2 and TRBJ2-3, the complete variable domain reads EPEVTQTPSHQVTQMGQEVILRCVPISNHLYFYWYRQILGQKVEFLVSFYNNEISEKSEIFDDQFSVERPDGSNFTLKIRSTKLEDSAMYFCASSESGTGADTQYFGPGTRLTVL.

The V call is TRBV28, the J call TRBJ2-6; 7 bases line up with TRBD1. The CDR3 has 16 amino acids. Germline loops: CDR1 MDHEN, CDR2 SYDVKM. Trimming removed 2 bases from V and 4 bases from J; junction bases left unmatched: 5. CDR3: CASSLTGVFGANVLTF. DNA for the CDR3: TGTGCCAGCAGTTTAACAGGGGTCTTCGGGGCCAACGTCCTGACTTTC.

The CDR3 sequence is CASSRRGSYEQYF. Written as DNA, the CDR3 is TGTGCCAGCAGTCGGCGAGGGTCCTACGAGCAGTACTTC. The genes are TRBV6-5 and TRBJ2-7; a weak D match, TRBD2 (5 bases). The CDR3 has 13 residues. Germline V gene data show CDR1 as MNHEY and CDR2 as SVGAGI. V was trimmed by 5 bases and J by 1 base, leaving 9 bases between them.

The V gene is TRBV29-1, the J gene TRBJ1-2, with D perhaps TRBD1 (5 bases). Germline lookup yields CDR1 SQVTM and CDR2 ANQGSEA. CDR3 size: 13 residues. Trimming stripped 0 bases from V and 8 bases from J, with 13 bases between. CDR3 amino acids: CSVEDRAGRGYTF. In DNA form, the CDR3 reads TGCAGCGTTGAAGATCGGGCAGGGAGGGGCTACACCTTC.

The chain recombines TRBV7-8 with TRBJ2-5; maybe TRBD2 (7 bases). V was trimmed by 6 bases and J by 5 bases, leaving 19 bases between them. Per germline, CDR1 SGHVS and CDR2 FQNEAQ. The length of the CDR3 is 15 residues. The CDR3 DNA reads TGTGCCAGCAGGGGTATGGCGGGGGCAGGGGAGACCCAGTACTTC. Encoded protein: CASRGMAGAGETQYF.

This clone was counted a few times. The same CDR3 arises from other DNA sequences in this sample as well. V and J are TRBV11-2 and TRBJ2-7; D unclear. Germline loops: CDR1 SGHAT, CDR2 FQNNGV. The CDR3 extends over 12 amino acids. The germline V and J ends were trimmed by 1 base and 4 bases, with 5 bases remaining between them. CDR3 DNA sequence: TGTGCCAGCAGCTTAGGAACGTACGAGCAGTACTTC. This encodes CASSLGTYEQYF.

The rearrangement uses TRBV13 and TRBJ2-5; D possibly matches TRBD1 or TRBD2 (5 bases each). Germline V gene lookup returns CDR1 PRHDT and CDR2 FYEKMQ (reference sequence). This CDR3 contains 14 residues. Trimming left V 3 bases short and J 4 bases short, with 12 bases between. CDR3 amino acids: CASSLGVRGETQYF. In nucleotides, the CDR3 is TGTGCCAGCAGCTTGGGGGTAAGGGGAGAGACCCAGTACTTC.

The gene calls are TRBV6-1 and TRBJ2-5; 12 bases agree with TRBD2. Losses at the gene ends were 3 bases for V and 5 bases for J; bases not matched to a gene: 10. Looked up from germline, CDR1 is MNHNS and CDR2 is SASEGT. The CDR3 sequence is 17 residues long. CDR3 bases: TGTGCCAGCAGTGATGAGGCTAGCGGGGGGGCCTGGGAGACCCAGTACTTC. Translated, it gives CASSDEASGGAWETQYF.

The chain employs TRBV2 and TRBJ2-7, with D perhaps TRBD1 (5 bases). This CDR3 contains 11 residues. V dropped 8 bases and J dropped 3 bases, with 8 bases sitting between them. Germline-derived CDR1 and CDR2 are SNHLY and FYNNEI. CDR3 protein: CASLRGYEQYF. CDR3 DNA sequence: TGTGCCAGCTTAAGGGGCTACGAGCAGTACTTC.

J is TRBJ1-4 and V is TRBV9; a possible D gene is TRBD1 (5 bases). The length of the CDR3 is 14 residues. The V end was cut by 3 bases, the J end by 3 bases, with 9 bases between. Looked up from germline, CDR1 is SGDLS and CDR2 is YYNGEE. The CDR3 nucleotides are TGTGCCAGCAGCGGGGGACTGCCTAATGAAAAACTGTTTTTT. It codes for CASSGGLPNEKLFF.

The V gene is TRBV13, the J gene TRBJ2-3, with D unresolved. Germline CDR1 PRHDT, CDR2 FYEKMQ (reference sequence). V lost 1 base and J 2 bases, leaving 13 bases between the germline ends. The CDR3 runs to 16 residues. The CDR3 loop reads CASSLVLGGSTDTQYF. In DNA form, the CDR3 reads TGTGCCAGCAGCTTAGTGTTAGGCGGTTCCACAGATACGCAGTATTTT.

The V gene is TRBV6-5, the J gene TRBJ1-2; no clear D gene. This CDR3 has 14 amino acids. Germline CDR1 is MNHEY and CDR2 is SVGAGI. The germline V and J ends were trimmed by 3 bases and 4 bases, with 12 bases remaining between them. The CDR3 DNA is TGTGCCAGCAGTTATTCGGAGCGATTCTATGGCTACACCTTC. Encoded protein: CASSYSERFYGYTF.

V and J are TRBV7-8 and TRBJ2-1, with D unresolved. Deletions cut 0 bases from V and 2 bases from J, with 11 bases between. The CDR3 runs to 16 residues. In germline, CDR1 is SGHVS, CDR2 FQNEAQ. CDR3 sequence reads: CASSLAFGLAYNEQFF. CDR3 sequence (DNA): TGTGCCAGCAGCTTAGCCTTCGGGCTAGCCTACAATGAGCAGTTCTTC. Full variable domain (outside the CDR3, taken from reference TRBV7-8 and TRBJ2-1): GAGVSQSPRYKVAKRGQDVALRCDPISGHVSLFWYQQALGQGPEFLTYFQNEAQLDKSGLPSDRFFAERPEGSVSTLKIQRTQQEDSAVYLCASSLAFGLAYNEQFFGPGTRLTVL.

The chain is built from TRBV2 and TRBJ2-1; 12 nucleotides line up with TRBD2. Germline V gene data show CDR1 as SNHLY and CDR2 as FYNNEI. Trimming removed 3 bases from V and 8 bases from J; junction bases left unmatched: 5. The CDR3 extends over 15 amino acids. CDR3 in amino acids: CASSEGLAGIHEQFF. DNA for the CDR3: TGTGCCAGCAGTGAGGGACTAGCGGGTATACATGAGCAGTTCTTC.

The CDR3 reads CASSTDRAVTEAFF. In DNA, the CDR3 is TGTGCCAGCAGCACGGACAGGGCGGTCACTGAAGCTTTCTTT. The chain carries TRBV7-6 and TRBJ1-1; 8 positions match TRBD1. Germline V gene data show CDR1 as SGHVS and CDR2 as FNYEAQ. The CDR3 is made up of 14 amino acids. V trimming: 5 bases; J trimming: 4 bases; junction bases outside the gene matches: 6.

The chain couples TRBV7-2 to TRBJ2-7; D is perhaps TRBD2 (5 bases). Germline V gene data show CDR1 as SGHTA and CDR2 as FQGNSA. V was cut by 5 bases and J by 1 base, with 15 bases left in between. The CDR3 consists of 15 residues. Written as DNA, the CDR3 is TGTGCCAGCAGCCATGGTGGACTTCCTTCCTACGAGCAGTACTTC. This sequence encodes CASSHGGLPSYEQYF. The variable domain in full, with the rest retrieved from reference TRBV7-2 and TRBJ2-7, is GAGVSQSPSNKVTEKGKDVELRCDPISGHTALYWYRQSLGQGLEFLIYFQGNSAPDKSGLPSDRFSAERTGGSVSTLTIQRTQQEDSAVYLCASSHGGLPSYEQYFGPGTRLTVT.

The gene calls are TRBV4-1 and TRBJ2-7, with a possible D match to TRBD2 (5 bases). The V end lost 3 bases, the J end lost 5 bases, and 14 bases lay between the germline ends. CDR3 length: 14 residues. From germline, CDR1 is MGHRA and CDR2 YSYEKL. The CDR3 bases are TGCGCCAGCAGCCAGTTGGGGTGGAGGAACGAGCAGTACTTC. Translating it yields CASSQLGWRNEQYF.

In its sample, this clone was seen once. The CDR3 DNA follows: TGTGCCAGCAGTGACACGACAGGGGGCGAGAATGAAAAACTGTTTTTT. This translates into CASSDTTGGENEKLFF. The chain employs TRBV2 and TRBJ1-4, with TRBD1 matching over 10 bases. The CDR3 is made up of 16 amino acids. Unmatched junction bases numbered 6, after V lost 3 bases and J lost 5 bases. Per the germline V gene, CDR1 is SNHLY and CDR2 is FYNNEI.

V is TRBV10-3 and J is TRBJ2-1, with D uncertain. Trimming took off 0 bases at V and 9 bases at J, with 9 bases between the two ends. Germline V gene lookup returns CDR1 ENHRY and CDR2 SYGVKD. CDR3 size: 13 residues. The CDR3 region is CAISESTPPEQFF. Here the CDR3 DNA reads TGTGCCATCAGTGAGTCCACTCCACCTGAGCAGTTCTTC.

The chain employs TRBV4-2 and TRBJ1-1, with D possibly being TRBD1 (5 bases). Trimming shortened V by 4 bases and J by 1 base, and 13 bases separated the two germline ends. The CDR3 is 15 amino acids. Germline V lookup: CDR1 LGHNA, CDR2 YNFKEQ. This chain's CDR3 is CASSPSWGENTEAFF. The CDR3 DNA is TGTGCCAGCAGCCCATCATGGGGGGAGAACACTGAAGCTTTCTTT.

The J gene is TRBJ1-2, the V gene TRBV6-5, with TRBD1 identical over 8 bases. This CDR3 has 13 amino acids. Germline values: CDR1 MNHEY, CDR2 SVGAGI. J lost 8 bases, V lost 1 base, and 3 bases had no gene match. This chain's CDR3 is CASSYYRGEGYTF. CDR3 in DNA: TGTGCCAGCAGTTACTACAGGGGGGAAGGCTACACCTTC.

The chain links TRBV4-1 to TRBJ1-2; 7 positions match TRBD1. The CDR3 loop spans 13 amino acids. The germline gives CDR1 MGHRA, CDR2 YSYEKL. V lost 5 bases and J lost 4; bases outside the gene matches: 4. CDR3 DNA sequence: TGCGCCAGCAGCGTAGGGGGCCCCTATGGCTACACCTTC. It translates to CASSVGGPYGYTF.

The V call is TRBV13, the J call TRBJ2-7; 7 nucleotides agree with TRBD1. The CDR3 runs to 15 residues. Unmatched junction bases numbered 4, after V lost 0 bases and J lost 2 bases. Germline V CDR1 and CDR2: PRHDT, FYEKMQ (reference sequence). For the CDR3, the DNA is TGTGCCAGCAGCTTAGGGCCGACAGGGACCTACGAGCAGTACTTC. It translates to CASSLGPTGTYEQYF.

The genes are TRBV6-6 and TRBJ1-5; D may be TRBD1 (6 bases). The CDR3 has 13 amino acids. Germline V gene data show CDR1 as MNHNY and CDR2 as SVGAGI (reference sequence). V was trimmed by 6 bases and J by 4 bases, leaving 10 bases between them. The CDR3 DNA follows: TGTGCCAGCAGGTCTACAGGGAATCAGCCCCAGCATTTT. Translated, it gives CASRSTGNQPQHF.